This passage covers 16 T cell receptor beta chains from one sample sequenced in a study of blood T cell repertoires in COVID-19. Generated by immunoSEQ multiplex PCR, the TCRdb table keeps only in-frame clones and is missing some. The data show about 240,000 clones, with about 85% seen just once and approximately 7.6% held by the top ten. Source material: peripheral blood. The source of these receptors is a man in his fifties or sixties who had recovered from COVID-19.

The gene calls are TRBV9 and TRBJ1-2; 8 nucleotides agree with TRBD1. This CDR3 is 18 amino acids long. Per the germline V gene, CDR1 is SGDLS and CDR2 is YYNGEE. The ends lost 0 bases at V and 0 bases at J; junction bases unmatched: 10. This chain's CDR3 is CASSVDGTGLNPNYGYTF. The CDR3 nucleotides are TGTGCCAGCAGCGTAGATGGGACAGGATTAAACCCTAACTATGGCTACACCTTC.

V gene TRBV3-1 (or the pseudogene TRBV3-2) combines with J gene TRBJ1-2, with a weak D call TRBD1 (6 bases). The germline V gene encodes CDR1 LGHDT and CDR2 YNNKEL (reference sequence). This CDR3 has 14 amino acids. Trimming pared 3 bases from V and 4 bases from J, leaving 12 bases between. The CDR3 loop is CASSHGTGSYGYTF. Written as DNA, the CDR3 is TGTGCCAGCAGCCATGGTACAGGGTCCTATGGCTACACCTTC.

The V gene is TRBV27, the J gene TRBJ2-1; 7 positions match TRBD1. With V trimmed by 0 bases and J by 10 bases, 15 bases remained unmatched. The germline gives CDR1 MNHEY, CDR2 SMNVEV (reference sequence). This CDR3 spans 17 amino acids. Here the CDR3 DNA reads TGTGCCAGCAGTTTATCGAATAGAGTGGGACAGCCCTCAGAGCAGTTCTTC. Translating gives CASSLSNRVGQPSEQFF.

The CDR3 reads CASTMTGAYSYEQYF. The CDR3 DNA reads TGTGCCAGCACCATGACAGGGGCCTACTCCTACGAGCAGTACTTC. The V gene is TRBV6-5, the J gene TRBJ2-7; 8 bases map to TRBD1. Germline V lookup: CDR1 MNHEY, CDR2 SVGAGI. V shed 7 bases and J 0 bases; nucleotides not matched to a gene: 8. The CDR3 sequence is 15 residues long.

This clone was found a few times. V usage is TRBV30 and J usage is TRBJ1-1; no firm D call. The V end was cut by 1 base, the J end by 7 bases, with 10 bases between. The CDR3 totals 12 residues. Germline CDR1 GTSNPN, CDR2 SVGIG (reference sequence). The chain's CDR3 is CAWSGEAVEAFF. CDR3 coding DNA: TGTGCCTGGAGTGGGGAGGCAGTTGAAGCTTTCTTT.

As DNA, the CDR3 is TGTGCCAGCAGCTTGGGGGGAGGCAGGAACTACGAGCAGTACGTC. It is translated as CASSLGGGRNYEQYV. V usage is TRBV5-5 and J usage is TRBJ2-7, with D possibly TRBD2 on 6 matching bases. This CDR3 comprises 15 residues. V lost 0 bases and J 3 bases, leaving 13 bases between the germline ends. Germline CDR1 reads SGHKS; CDR2 reads YYEKEE (reference sequence).

The rearrangement links TRBV2 to TRBJ1-5; TRBD1 agrees at 8 bases. The CDR3 runs 14 residues. The V gene end was trimmed by 8 bases and the J gene end by 6 bases; junction bases not matched to a gene: 9. In germline, CDR1 is SNHLY, CDR2 FYNNEI. The CDR3 DNA reads as TGTGCCAGCCGGGGGACAGGATTTAGTCAGCCCCAGCATTTT. It codes for CASRGTGFSQPQHF. Supplemented by reference TRBV2 and TRBJ1-5, the full variable domain reads EPEVTQTPSHQVTQMGQEVILRCVPISNHLYFYWYRQILGQKVEFLVSFYNNEISEKSEIFDDQFSVERPDGSNFTLKIRSTKLEDSAMYFCASRGTGFSQPQHFGDGTRLSIL.

The V gene is TRBV10-3, the J gene TRBJ1-1, with 9 bases identical to TRBD1. The CDR3 has 16 amino acids. V shed 6 bases and J 1 base; nucleotides not matched to a gene: 9. CDR1 and CDR2 (germline): ENHRY, SYGVKD. The DNA for the CDR3 is TGTGCCATCAGCTATAACGCGGGACAGGGGAACACTGAAGCTTTCTTT. Amino acid sequence: CAISYNAGQGNTEAFF.

The V and J genes are TRBV5-4 and TRBJ2-2, with 7 bases lining up with TRBD2. This CDR3 has 15 residues. After removal of 4 bases from V and 4 bases from J, the junction contained 7 bases not matched to a gene. Looked up from germline, CDR1 is SGHNT and CDR2 is YYREEE (reference sequence). CDR3 in DNA: TGTGCCAGCAGCCGAGGACTAGTTGGCACCGGGGAGCTGTTTTTT. Translated, it gives CASSRGLVGTGELFF.

J is TRBJ2-3 and V is TRBV10-1; possibly TRBD1 for D (6 bases). CDR1 and CDR2 (germline): WNHNN, SYGVQD (reference sequence). The CDR3 runs 16 residues. V was trimmed by 3 bases and J by 5 bases, leaving 18 bases between them. The CDR3 sequence is CASSDSRARGQDTQYF. The CDR3 nucleotides are TGCGCCAGCAGTGATTCCAGAGCCAGGGGACAAGATACGCAGTATTTT.

The chain recombines TRBV29-1 with TRBJ1-2, with D perhaps matching TRBD1 (6 bases). The CDR3 is 13 residues long. The germline gives CDR1 SQVTM, CDR2 ANQGSEA. With 5 bases removed from V and 0 bases from J, the gap between germline ends came to 10 bases. The DNA for the CDR3 is TGCAGCGTTCGACAGGACCCTAACTATGGCTACACCTTC. Translation gives CSVRQDPNYGYTF.

The chain couples TRBV19 to TRBJ2-6; unclear D gene. The CDR3 has 13 residues. The germline V and J ends were trimmed by 1 base and 12 bases, with 10 bases remaining between them. Germline-derived CDR1 and CDR2 are LNHDA and SQIVND (reference sequence). In DNA form, the CDR3 reads TGTGCCAGTAGTATAGCAGGCGCAAGCGTCCTGACTTTC. Encoded protein: CASSIAGASVLTF.

This chain uses TRBV5-5 with TRBJ2-1; 8 nucleotides align to TRBD1. This CDR3 spans 18 amino acids. The germline V gene encodes CDR1 SGHKS and CDR2 YYEKEE (reference sequence). The V and J ends lost 1 base and 5 bases, in that order; junction bases with no gene match: 14. CDR3 in DNA: TGTGCCAGCAGCTTGCGGGGACAGGCATCATGGGTCAACAATGAGCAGTTCTTC. Amino acid sequence: CASSLRGQASWVNNEQFF. Supplemented by reference TRBV5-5 and TRBJ2-1, the full variable domain reads DAGVTQSPTHLIKTRGQQVTLRCSPISGHKSVSWYQQVLGQGPQFIFQYYEKEERGRGNFPDRFSARQFPNYSSELNVNALLLGDSALYLCASSLRGQASWVNNEQFFGPGTRLTVL.

V is TRBV11-2 and J is TRBJ2-3; 8 bases align to TRBD1. Per the germline V gene, CDR1 is SGHAT and CDR2 is FQNNGV. CDR3 length: 15 residues. V shed 3 bases and J 3 bases; nucleotides not matched to a gene: 5. In DNA form, the CDR3 reads TGTGCCAGCAGCTTTAGGAGGACAGGGACAGATACGCAGTATTTT. Translation: CASSFRRTGTDTQYF.

In the case of this clone: The identical CDR3 is also encoded by other nucleotide sequences in the sample. V gene TRBV5-1 combines with J gene TRBJ2-1; a weak D match, TRBD1 (5 bases). The germline V and J ends were trimmed by 0 bases and 3 bases, with 7 bases remaining between them. Germline values: CDR1 SGHRS, CDR2 YFSETQ. This CDR3 has 14 residues. The CDR3 loop reads CASSLADSYNEQFF. DNA for the CDR3: TGCGCCAGCAGCTTGGCCGACAGCTACAATGAGCAGTTCTTC.

The gene calls are TRBV10-3 and TRBJ2-7; 9 nucleotides match TRBD1. The ends lost 5 bases at V and 4 bases at J; junction bases unmatched: 3. CDR1 and CDR2 (germline): ENHRY, SYGVKD. CDR3 length equals 13 residues. This CDR3 reads CAISRDREYEQYF. CDR3 DNA: TGTGCCATCAGTAGGGACAGGGAATACGAGCAGTACTTC.